The 22 T cell receptor beta chains below were found in one sample sequenced in a study of T cell clones after liver transplantation. The assay was immunoSEQ multiplex PCR, and TCRdb's table has in-frame clones only and misses some. Among 50,000 to 60,000 clones listed, about 73% were seen once. The sample consisted of CD4+ T cells from blood, taken at the approximately 16-month timepoint. Receptors were obtained from a human patient who received a liver transplant. Some T cells may be graft donor cells.

This chain uses TRBV19 with TRBJ1-1; D remains unclear. V was trimmed by 5 bases and J by 5 bases, leaving 15 bases between them. Germline assignment: CDR1 LNHDA and CDR2 SQIVND (reference sequence). The CDR3 contains 14 residues. CDR3 in DNA: TGTGCCAGTAGTCCGGACGGGAGGAGAACTGAAGCTTTCTTT. This gives the protein CASSPDGRRTEAFF.

The chain links TRBV7-2 to TRBJ1-4; possible D gene TRBD1, 6 bases. V gave up 5 bases and J gave up 4 bases, with 14 bases separating them. Germline loops: CDR1 SGHTA, CDR2 FQGNSA. The CDR3 contains 15 residues. The CDR3 is CASSPGHTDNEKLFF. CDR3 bases: TGTGCCAGCAGCCCGGGACATACAGATAATGAAAAACTGTTTTTT.

The chain is built from TRBV7-6 and TRBJ2-3; no reliable D call. Trimming took 0 bases from V and 4 from J, leaving 11 bases between them. This CDR3 region has 15 residues. The germline gives CDR1 SGHVS, CDR2 FNYEAQ. The CDR3 loop reads CASSLAPNGADTQYF. DNA of the CDR3: TGTGCCAGCAGCTTAGCGCCTAATGGGGCAGATACGCAGTATTTT.

This clone was counted between two and nine times. The rearrangement links TRBV7-9 to TRBJ2-2; D may be TRBD1 (5 bases). This CDR3 has 15 residues. V lost 0 bases and J lost 6, with 11 bases in between. CDR1 and CDR2 from the germline V gene are SEHNR and FQNEAQ (reference sequence). The CDR3: CASSLAQGVSGELFF. The CDR3 region has the DNA TGTGCCAGCAGCTTAGCGCAAGGGGTTTCCGGGGAGCTGTTTTTT.

The chain employs TRBV7-8 and TRBJ2-1; D may be TRBD2 (6 bases). Germline V gene lookup returns CDR1 SGHVS and CDR2 FQNEAQ. Trimming cost V 0 bases and J 3 bases, with 18 bases left between them. The CDR3 is 18 residues long. The CDR3 DNA sequence: TGTGCCAGCAGCTTAGCGGGGGATAGCGGTGTCCTCTACAATGAGCAGTTCTTC. Translation: CASSLAGDSGVLYNEQFF.

The chain has TRBV7-2 and TRBJ2-3; D gene unclear. Trimming removed 8 bases from V and 0 bases from J, with 9 bases in between. The CDR3 totals 13 residues. Germline V gives CDR1 SGHTA, CDR2 FQGNSA. The CDR3 is CASRTGSTDTQYF. For the CDR3, the DNA is TGTGCCAGCCGGACCGGCAGCACAGATACGCAGTATTTT. Full variable domain (remainder filled in from reference TRBV7-2 and TRBJ2-3): GAGVSQSPSNKVTEKGKDVELRCDPISGHTALYWYRQSLGQGLEFLIYFQGNSAPDKSGLPSDRFSAERTGGSVSTLTIQRTQQEDSAVYLCASRTGSTDTQYFGPGTRLTVL.

This clone was observed a handful of times. V usage is TRBV4-1 and J usage is TRBJ1-6; possibly TRBD1 for D (6 bases). Looked up from germline, CDR1 is MGHRA and CDR2 is YSYEKL. Trimming pared 0 bases from V and 0 bases from J, leaving 21 bases between. This CDR3 has 21 residues. In nucleotides, the CDR3 is TGCGCCAGCAGCCAAGATATATCGGGACAAATCCTGAGCTCCTATAATTCACCCCTCCACTTT. Its protein product is CASSQDISGQILSSYNSPLHF.

The chain combines TRBV28 with TRBJ1-2; TRBD1 matches at 7 bases. Germline V gene sequence: CDR1 MDHEN, CDR2 SYDVKM. V dropped 5 bases and J dropped 5; count of bases not matched to a gene: 8. The CDR3 is 14 residues long. The CDR3 loop reads CASSDPGQMYGYTF. The CDR3 DNA reads as TGTGCCAGCAGTGATCCGGGACAGATGTATGGCTACACCTTC.

The chain employs TRBV5-6 and TRBJ1-3, with 9 bases that match TRBD1. This CDR3 region has 14 residues. Germline V gene data show CDR1 as SGHDT and CDR2 as YYEEEE. V shed 4 bases, J shed 4 bases, and the junction held 3 bases outside the gene matches. In DNA, the CDR3 is TGTGCCAGCAGCATCGGGACAGGGGGAAACACCATATATTTT. This translates into CASSIGTGGNTIYF.

The V call is TRBV7-9, the J call TRBJ2-5; perhaps TRBD1 as D (5 bases). The length of the CDR3 is 14 residues. Germline loops: CDR1 SEHNR, CDR2 FQNEAQ (reference sequence). Trimming removed 5 bases at V and 4 bases at J, with 14 bases between. The CDR3 nucleotides read TGTGCCAGCAGCAAGCTCGGTAGGGGAGAGACCCAGTACTTC. Its translation is CASSKLGRGETQYF. Full variable domain (outside the CDR3, taken from reference TRBV7-9 and TRBJ2-5): DTGVSQNPRHKITKRGQNVTFRCDPISEHNRLYWYRQTLGQGPEFLTYFQNEAQLEKSRLLSDRFSAERPKGSFSTLEIQRTEQGDSAMYLCASSKLGRGETQYFGPGTRLLVL.

This rearrangement joins TRBV7-9 to TRBJ1-4; 9 bases align to TRBD1. CDR3 size: 13 residues. The V segment lost 6 bases and the J segment 7 bases; nucleotides outside the gene matches: 3. The V gene's germline CDR1 is SEHNR and CDR2 FQNEAQ (reference sequence). CDR3 region: CASSSDRGEKLFF. CDR3 nucleotide sequence: TGTGCCAGCAGTTCGGACAGGGGTGAAAAACTGTTTTTT.

This chain connects TRBV23-1 to TRBJ2-7; possibly TRBD1 for D (6 bases). TRBV23-1 is an open reading frame whose function is uncertain. The germline V and J ends were trimmed by 3 bases and 3 bases, with 15 bases remaining between them. The length of the CDR3 is 15 residues. The CDR3 DNA is TGCGCCAGCAGTCAGGTACAGGGTTGGAGCTACGAGCAGTACTTC. Protein: CASSQVQGWSYEQYF.

The DNA of the CDR3 is TGTGCCAGCAGTTTATCGGGACAGGGTAGGTCCTACGAGCAGTACGTC. This codes for CASSLSGQGRSYEQYV. V gene TRBV27 combines with J gene TRBJ2-7; 9 positions match TRBD1. The CDR3 is 16 residues long. Per the germline V gene, CDR1 is MNHEY and CDR2 is SMNVEV (reference sequence). The trim removed 0 bases at V and 1 base at J, leaving 4 bases unmatched.

This clone has just one count. The V call is TRBV5-1, the J call TRBJ2-5, with D perhaps TRBD1 (6 bases). This CDR3 contains 15 residues. CDR1 is SGHRS, CDR2 YFSETQ, per germline. V lost 0 bases and J 2 bases, leaving 11 bases between the germline ends. The CDR3 coding sequence is TGCGCCAGCAGCTTGGACAGGGCCCCACAAGAGACCCAGTACTTC. It is translated as CASSLDRAPQETQYF.

Details on this clone: This CDR3 is also generated by other DNA sequences in the sample. V usage is TRBV28 and J usage is TRBJ2-7; unclear D gene. Between the trimmed V and J ends, which lost 2 bases and 4 bases, there was a span of 6 bases. The germline CDR1 and CDR2 sequences are MDHEN and SYDVKM. This CDR3 has 12 amino acids. CDR3 residues: CASSLPGYEQYF. For the CDR3, the DNA is TGTGCCAGCAGTTTACCCGGATACGAGCAGTACTTC.

V is TRBV12-5 and J is TRBJ2-3; 9 bases fit TRBD2. The CDR3 totals 16 residues. CDR1 is LGHNT, CDR2 FRNRAP, per germline. V dropped 6 bases and J dropped 3; count of bases not matched to a gene: 10. CDR3 sequence: CASGSAGSGRTDTQYF. The CDR3 region has the DNA TGTGCTAGTGGCTCGGCGGGTAGCGGGAGAACAGATACGCAGTATTTT.

V gene TRBV6-1 combines with J gene TRBJ2-2; 8 positions agree with TRBD2. The CDR3 consists of 15 residues. The J segment lost 5 bases and the V segment lost 6 bases, leaving 8 bases of the junction unmatched. Germline-derived CDR1 and CDR2 are MNHNS and SASEGT. In DNA, the CDR3 is TGTGCCAGCAGCCCAGTACCGGGGGGGACCGGGGAGCTGTTTTTT. Translation gives CASSPVPGGTGELFF.

This clone was counted a few times. The V gene is TRBV30, the J gene TRBJ1-3, with D hard to call. Germline V lookup: CDR1 GTSNPN, CDR2 SVGIG (reference sequence). The CDR3 is made up of 15 amino acids. V was cut by 0 bases and J by 0 bases, with 9 bases left in between. CDR3 sequence reads: CAWSVRRPSGNTIYF. Here the CDR3 DNA reads TGTGCCTGGAGTGTACGTAGGCCCTCTGGAAACACCATATATTTT.

The rearrangement links TRBV2 to TRBJ1-4; 8 bases match TRBD1. Germline V gives CDR1 SNHLY, CDR2 FYNNEI. The CDR3 is 17 residues long. The J segment lost 7 bases and the V segment lost 7 bases, leaving 17 bases of the junction unmatched. CDR3 nucleotides: TGTGCCAGCACTACCGGTCTAAATGGACAGGGTGGTGAAAAACTGTTTTTT. The encoded protein is CASTTGLNGQGGEKLFF.

This clone was seen a few times. V and J are TRBV4-3 and TRBJ1-1; 11 nucleotides align to TRBD1. CDR1 LGHNA and CDR2 YSLEER come from the germline V gene. There are 14 residues in the CDR3. V gave up 3 bases and J gave up 4 bases; unmatched junction bases: 1. DNA for the CDR3: TGCGCCAGCAGCCATGGACAGGGGGCCACTGAAGCTTTCTTT. This codes for CASSHGQGATEAFF.

V usage is TRBV11-3 and J usage is TRBJ2-3; D not resolved. The CDR3 totals 11 residues. Germline V gene sequence: CDR1 SGHNT, CDR2 YENEEA. The V gene lost 6 bases and the J gene lost 5 bases, with 6 bases spanning the gap. In nucleotides, the CDR3 is TGTGCCAGCAGAAAGGGAGATACGCAGTATTTT. This encodes CASRKGDTQYF.

V gene TRBV5-6 combines with J gene TRBJ1-2; 7 bases fit TRBD1. CDR1 SGHDT and CDR2 YYEEEE come from the germline V gene. The CDR3 has 14 amino acids. J gave up 8 bases and V 3 bases, and 10 bases lay outside the gene matches. The CDR3 here is CASSWVDRDGGYTF. The CDR3 nucleotides read TGTGCCAGCAGCTGGGTTGACAGGGATGGGGGCTACACCTTC. The full variable domain, completed using reference TRBV5-6 and TRBJ1-2, is DAGVTQSPTHLIKTRGQQVTLRCSPKSGHDTVSWYQQALGQGPQFIFQYYEEEERQRGNFPDRFSGHQFPNYSSELNVNALLLGDSALYLCASSWVDRDGGYTFGSGTRLTVV.